These 17 T cell receptor beta chains came from one sample sequenced in a study of blood T cell repertoires in COVID-19. Produced via immunoSEQ multiplex PCR; TCRdb's table is partial and in-frame only. The data show about 45,000 clones, 80% seen once. Sample: peripheral blood. Receptors were obtained from a man aged 65 to 79 with acute or convalescent COVID-19.

The CDR3 loop reads CASSEINGNEQFF. The CDR3 DNA is TGTGCCAGCAGTGAGATAAACGGCAATGAGCAGTTCTTC. V is TRBV25-1 and J is TRBJ2-1; D remains unclear. Per the germline V gene, CDR1 is MGHDK and CDR2 is SYGVNS. The germline V and J ends were trimmed by 3 bases and 6 bases, with 9 bases remaining between them. The CDR3 runs to 13 residues.

This clone showed up many times. V gene TRBV4-1 combines with J gene TRBJ1-4; 7 positions agree with TRBD1. The CDR3 length is 14 residues. J lost 3 bases, V lost 4 bases, and 2 bases had no gene match. CDR1 MGHRA and CDR2 YSYEKL come from the germline V gene. In DNA, the CDR3 is TGCGCCAGCAGCCCGGGACAGCCTAATGAAAAACTGTTTTTT. Amino acids: CASSPGQPNEKLFF.

In its sample, this clone was seen once. The chain employs TRBV5-1 and TRBJ1-2, with D maybe TRBD1 (5 bases). The V end lost 2 bases, the J end lost 7 bases, and 18 bases lay between the germline ends. Germline V gene lookup returns CDR1 SGHRS and CDR2 YFSETQ. This CDR3 region has 15 residues. The CDR3 DNA reads TGCGCCAGCAGCTTCGACAGCCACTTCCCCGGTGGCTACACCTTC. Its translation is CASSFDSHFPGGYTF.

The CDR3 sequence is CASSVAVGDRQHF. The CDR3 bases are TGTGCCAGCAGCGTAGCGGTGGGGGACAGGCAGCATTTT. The chain couples TRBV9 to TRBJ1-5, with 8 nucleotides matching TRBD1. The CDR3 contains 13 residues. CDR1 and CDR2 from the germline V gene are SGDLS and YYNGEE. After removal of 0 bases from V and 13 bases from J, the junction contained 6 bases not matched to a gene.

This chain joins TRBV6-5 and TRBJ1-6, with 8 bases fitting TRBD1. CDR1 and CDR2 from the germline V gene are MNHEY and SVGAGI. There are 14 residues in the CDR3. With V trimmed by 8 bases and J by 9 bases, 9 bases remained unmatched. CDR3 DNA sequence: TGTGCCAGCCTGAGTGGACAGGGCATTTCACCCCTCCACTTT. Translating gives CASLSGQGISPLHF.

The rearrangement links TRBV12-3 or TRBV12-4 to TRBJ1-2; no firm D call. CDR3 size: 13 residues. The germline V and J ends were trimmed by 6 bases and 8 bases, with 16 bases remaining between them. The CDR3 region has the DNA TGTGCCAGCAGCACCCTTCCTCTCGAGGGCTACACCTTC. This encodes CASSTLPLEGYTF.

This sequence joins TRBV4-2 and TRBJ1-4, with D perhaps TRBD1 (5 bases). V lost 8 bases to trimming and J lost 8 bases, with 18 bases between them. Germline CDR1 is LGHNA and CDR2 is YNFKEQ. There are 14 residues in the CDR3. The CDR3, as DNA: TGTGCCAGCGGTTCCAAGGGGTTCGGGGAAAAACTGTTTTTT. Translating it yields CASGSKGFGEKLFF.

The V gene is TRBV5-6, the J gene TRBJ1-6; no firm D call. The CDR3 totals 14 residues. CDR1 is SGHDT and CDR2 is YYEEEE in the germline V gene. V lost 4 bases and J lost 3, with 8 bases in between. The CDR3 sequence: CASSNRGYNSPLHF. CDR3 coding DNA: TGTGCCAGCAGCAACCGGGGCTATAATTCACCCCTCCACTTT. Variable domain in full (rest from reference TRBV5-6 and TRBJ1-6): DAGVTQSPTHLIKTRGQQVTLRCSPKSGHDTVSWYQQALGQGPQFIFQYYEEEERQRGNFPDRFSGHQFPNYSSELNVNALLLGDSALYLCASSNRGYNSPLHFGNGTRLTVT.

The rearrangement uses TRBV6-4 and TRBJ2-3; maybe TRBD2 (6 bases). Germline values: CDR1 MRHNA, CDR2 SNTAGT. Trimming pared 0 bases from V and 2 bases from J, leaving 9 bases between. This CDR3 is 15 amino acids long. The CDR3 DNA reads TGTGCCAGCAGTGACTCGGGACTTCTCACAGATACGCAGTATTTT. This encodes CASSDSGLLTDTQYF.

The J gene is TRBJ1-5, the V gene TRBV6-5; TRBD1 might be the D (5 bases). Germline V gene sequence: CDR1 MNHEY, CDR2 SVGAGI. CDR3 length: 15 residues. V was pared by 6 bases and J by 0 bases, with 12 bases between. CDR3 nucleotide sequence: TGTGCCAGCAGGGGGCCTATCAATAGCAATCAGCCCCAGCATTTT. Translated: CASRGPINSNQPQHF.

This rearrangement joins TRBV9 to TRBJ2-2, with 7 bases fitting TRBD1. The CDR3 is 16 amino acids. Germline values: CDR1 SGDLS, CDR2 YYNGEE. V gave up 2 bases and J gave up 6 bases; unmatched junction bases: 10. In DNA, the CDR3 is TGTGCCAGCAGCGTTTCCCCAGGGGGTATGGCCGGGGAGCTGTTTTTT. It specifies CASSVSPGGMAGELFF.

The V and J genes are TRBV11-2 and TRBJ2-2, with 9 bases that match TRBD1. The CDR3 covers 16 residues. The J segment lost 3 bases and the V segment lost 5 bases, leaving 7 bases of the junction unmatched. Germline-derived CDR1 and CDR2 are SGHAT and FQNNGV. The CDR3 nucleotides read TGTGCCAGCAGCCGACAGGGACAGGGCTACACCGGGGAGCTGTTTTTT. Translating it yields CASSRQGQGYTGELFF.

The J gene is TRBJ2-1, the V gene TRBV11-2, with D unclear. The CDR3 has 14 residues. In germline, CDR1 is SGHAT, CDR2 FQNNGV. V dropped 5 bases and J dropped 5 bases, with 13 bases sitting between them. The CDR3 sequence: CASSLSFSNNEQFF. The CDR3 DNA sequence: TGTGCCAGCAGCCTAAGTTTCTCTAACAATGAGCAGTTCTTC. Supplemented by reference TRBV11-2 and TRBJ2-1, the full variable domain reads EAGVAQSPRYKIIEKRQSVAFWCNPISGHATLYWYQQILGQGPKLLIQFQNNGVVDDSQLPKDRFSAERLKGVDSTLKIQPAKLEDSAVYLCASSLSFSNNEQFFGPGTRLTVL.

This chain joins TRBV7-2 and TRBJ1-1; weak D call: TRBD1 (6 bases). V was cut by 0 bases and J by 5 bases, with 10 bases left in between. The CDR3 extends over 14 amino acids. The V gene's germline CDR1 is SGHTA and CDR2 FQGNSA. Here the CDR3 DNA reads TGTGCCAGCAGCTTAGCGGGGGCGCGGACTGAAGCTTTCTTT. Its protein is CASSLAGARTEAFF. The variable domain in full, completed from reference TRBV7-2 and TRBJ1-1, reads GAGVSQSPSNKVTEKGKDVELRCDPISGHTALYWYRQSLGQGLEFLIYFQGNSAPDKSGLPSDRFSAERTGGSVSTLTIQRTQQEDSAVYLCASSLAGARTEAFFGQGTRLTVV.

This chain uses TRBV6-6 with TRBJ1-5; D ambiguous. Germline loops: CDR1 MNHNY, CDR2 SVGAGI (reference sequence). The length of the CDR3 is 12 residues. The V end lost 5 bases, the J end lost 8 bases, and 10 bases lay between the germline ends. CDR3 coding DNA: TGTGCCAGCAGTCTTCAGCGGGAGCCCCAGCATTTT. Encoded protein: CASSLQREPQHF.

The V gene is TRBV7-2, the J gene TRBJ1-2; no clear D gene. The CDR3 has 14 residues. V lost 0 bases and J lost 4, with 9 bases in between. The germline V gene encodes CDR1 SGHTA and CDR2 FQGNSA. The chain's CDR3 is CASSLAGGPYGYTF. The DNA of the CDR3 is TGTGCCAGCAGCTTAGCGGGAGGGCCCTATGGCTACACCTTC.

The chain couples TRBV18 to TRBJ1-5; the D is unclear. Between the trimmed V and J ends, which lost 1 base and 7 bases, there was a span of 17 bases. This CDR3 spans 16 amino acids. Germline V gives CDR1 KGHSH, CDR2 LQKENI. CDR3 residues: CASSPLRAGSGQPQHF. As DNA, the CDR3 is TGTGCCAGCTCACCACTACGAGCAGGTTCAGGACAGCCCCAGCATTTT.